Detailed here is one T cell receptor (beta chain). Antigen specificity is unknown. The data are from a study of cytomegalovirus exposure and HLA in healthy donors. Study results and caveats: Trimming of TCR beta V- and J-genes showed a link, identified in a later analysis, to a missense DCLRE1C variant.

The CDR3 runs 15 residues. The V and J ends lost 7 bases and 9 bases respectively, with 22 bases between them. Germline CDR1 MNHNS, CDR2 SASEGT. In the PCR, 60 Vbeta and 13 Jbeta primers were used. Produced via immunoSEQ multiplex PCR; TCRdb's table is partial and in-frame only. In total, the table holds 200,000 to 250,000 clones. The chain couples TRBV6-1 to TRBJ2-1; maybe TRBD2 (5 bases). Specimen: PBMCs. The TCR sequence derives from a girl aged 2 to 9 in good health and CMV-seropositive. This CDR3 is CASIGDYPLLSEQFF. The CDR3 region has the DNA TGTGCCAGCATAGGCGACTACCCGCTCTTGAGTGAGCAGTTCTTC.